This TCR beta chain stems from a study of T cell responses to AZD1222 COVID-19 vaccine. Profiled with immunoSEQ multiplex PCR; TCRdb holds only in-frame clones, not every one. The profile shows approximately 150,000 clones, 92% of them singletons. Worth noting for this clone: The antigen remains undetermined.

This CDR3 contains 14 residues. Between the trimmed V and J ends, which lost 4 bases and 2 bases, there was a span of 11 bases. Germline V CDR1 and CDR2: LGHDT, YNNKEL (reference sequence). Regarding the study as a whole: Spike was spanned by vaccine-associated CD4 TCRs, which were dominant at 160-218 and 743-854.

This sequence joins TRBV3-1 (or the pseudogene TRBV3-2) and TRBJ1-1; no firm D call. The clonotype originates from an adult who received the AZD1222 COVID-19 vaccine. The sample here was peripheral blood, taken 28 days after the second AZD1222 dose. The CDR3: CASSPRRRNTEAFF. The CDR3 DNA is TGTGCCAGCAGCCCCCGCAGGCGAAACACTGAAGCTTTCTTT.